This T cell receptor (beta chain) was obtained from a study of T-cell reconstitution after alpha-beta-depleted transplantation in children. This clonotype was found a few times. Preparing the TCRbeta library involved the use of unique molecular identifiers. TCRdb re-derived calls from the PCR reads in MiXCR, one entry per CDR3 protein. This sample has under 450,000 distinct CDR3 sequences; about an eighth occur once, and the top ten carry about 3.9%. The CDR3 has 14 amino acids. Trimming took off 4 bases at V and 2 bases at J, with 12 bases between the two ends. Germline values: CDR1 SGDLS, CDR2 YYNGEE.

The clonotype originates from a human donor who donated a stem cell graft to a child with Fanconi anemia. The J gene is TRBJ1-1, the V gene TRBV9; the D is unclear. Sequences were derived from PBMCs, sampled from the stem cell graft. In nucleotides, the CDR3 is TGTGCCAGCAGCCCCTTGGCAGGCAACACTGAAGCTTTCTTT. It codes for CASSPLAGNTEAFF.